The 26 T cell receptor beta chains listed next were all sequenced from one sample in a study of T-cell memory formation after mild COVID-19. TCRdb analysed the 5' RACE reads with MiXCR anew, one entry per CDR3 protein. The table includes 250,000 to 300,000 distinct CDR3 sequences, 15% to 20% detected once. Sequencing used PBMCs or a T cell subset sorted from them (not recorded which). The receptors come from a man aged 18-30 years who had mild COVID-19 (a few samples of this study predate the infection). Cell type and time point are not known.

The CDR3 DNA reads TGTGCCAGCAGCCCGCAAGGACAGGCGCCAGATACGCAGTATTTT. Residues: CASSPQGQAPDTQYF. The rearrangement links TRBV7-3 to TRBJ2-3, with 7 bases fitting TRBD1. With 5 bases clipped from V and 4 bases from J, the junction kept 9 bases outside the gene matches. The length of the CDR3 is 15 residues. Germline V gene lookup returns CDR1 SGHTA and CDR2 FQGTGA.

The V call is TRBV2, the J call TRBJ2-3; D is perhaps TRBD2 (6 bases). Germline V gene data show CDR1 as SNHLY and CDR2 as FYNNEI. Trimming removed 2 bases from V and 6 bases from J, with 18 bases in between. The CDR3 spans 16 residues. CDR3 nucleotides: TGTGCCAGCAGTGAAAGGAGGGTCACAGAGGGGGATACGCAGTATTTT. This sequence encodes CASSERRVTEGDTQYF.

The chain couples TRBV2 to TRBJ1-6; TRBD1 is a possible D gene (6 bases). CDR1 and CDR2 (germline): SNHLY, FYNNEI. This CDR3 has 16 residues. Between the trimmed V and J ends, which lost 5 bases and 0 bases, there was a span of 11 bases. CDR3 sequence reads: CASSIRGGSYNSPLHF. The CDR3 DNA follows: TGTGCCAGCAGTATTAGGGGGGGCTCCTATAATTCACCCCTCCACTTT.

This chain uses TRBV7-3 with TRBJ2-2; the D gene is possibly TRBD1 (6 bases). CDR1 SGHTA and CDR2 FQGTGA come from the germline V gene. CDR3 size: 17 residues. Between the trimmed V and J ends, which lost 2 bases and 1 base, there was a span of 14 bases. DNA of the CDR3: TGTGCCAGCAGCTTAGTCGGGACAAGAGGGAACACCGGGGAGCTGTTTTTT. This sequence encodes CASSLVGTRGNTGELFF.

The chain links TRBV19 to TRBJ2-7; 8 bases align to TRBD1. Trimming cost V 5 bases and J 4 bases; bases outside gene matches: 13. Germline V gene sequence: CDR1 LNHDA, CDR2 SQIVND (reference sequence). The CDR3 is 16 residues long. Here the CDR3 reads CASSPTRQGNRYEQYF. CDR3 sequence (DNA): TGTGCCAGTAGTCCTACCCGACAGGGGAACCGTTACGAGCAGTACTTC.

At least ten counts were recorded for this clonotype. CDR3 nucleotide sequence: TGCGCCAGCAGCCAAGTACCCCAGGGGGTGCGCAATCAGCCCCAGCATTTT. The encoded protein is CASSQVPQGVRNQPQHF. V usage is TRBV4-1 and J usage is TRBJ1-5; 7 nucleotides agree with TRBD1. Germline CDR1 is MGHRA and CDR2 is YSYEKL. The CDR3 totals 17 residues. Germline trimming cut 1 base from V and 2 bases from J; bases unmatched to any gene: 8.

The CDR3 loop is CASTKGGGNQPQHF. Written as DNA, the CDR3 is TGTGCCAGCACCAAGGGGGGCGGGAATCAGCCCCAGCATTTT. The chain is built from TRBV6-6 and TRBJ1-5; possibly TRBD1 for D (6 bases). The CDR3 is made up of 14 amino acids. Trimming cost V 7 bases and J 4 bases, with 14 bases left between them. The germline V gene encodes CDR1 MNHNY and CDR2 SVGAGI (reference sequence).

This chain links TRBV10-3 with TRBJ2-3; 7 nucleotides line up with TRBD1. Germline V gene sequence: CDR1 ENHRY, CDR2 SYGVKD. The J segment lost 2 bases and the V segment lost 6 bases, leaving 5 bases of the junction unmatched. The CDR3 covers 14 residues. CDR3 loop: CAISGTVHTDTQYF. For the CDR3, the DNA is TGTGCCATCAGCGGGACAGTCCACACAGATACGCAGTATTTT.

This clonotype was found a few times. V usage is TRBV6-6 and J usage is TRBJ1-1, with 7 bases identical to TRBD1. CDR3 size: 11 residues. Germline CDR1 is MNHNY and CDR2 is SVGAGI (reference sequence). J was trimmed by 10 bases and V by 5 bases; bases with no gene match: 4. The CDR3 DNA sequence: TGTGCCAGCAGTCCACAGGGGACAGCTTTCTTT. It specifies CASSPQGTAFF.

The chain couples TRBV20-1 to TRBJ2-3, with D uncertain. The V end was cut by 6 bases, the J end by 0 bases, with 19 bases between. The CDR3 consists of 16 residues. Germline V gene lookup returns CDR1 DFQATT and CDR2 SNEGSKA (reference sequence). DNA of the CDR3: TGCAGTGCAACCGACCGGTACCGTTCTAGCACAGATACGCAGTATTTT. It specifies CSATDRYRSSTDTQYF.

This clonotype showed up just a few times. The rearrangement links TRBV10-3 to TRBJ1-1; TRBD1 matches at 8 bases. The trim removed 3 bases at V and 3 bases at J, leaving 6 bases unmatched. CDR1 and CDR2 from the germline V gene are ENHRY and SYGVKD. The CDR3 is 15 residues long. The CDR3 region is CAISDLGQGHTEAFF. For the CDR3, the DNA is TGTGCCATCAGTGACCTTGGACAGGGCCACACTGAAGCTTTCTTT.

The V gene is TRBV5-1, the J gene TRBJ1-1, with D perhaps TRBD1 (5 bases). Germline V gives CDR1 SGHRS, CDR2 YFSETQ. This CDR3 is built from 15 residues. The V end was cut by 5 bases, the J end by 0 bases, with 14 bases between. CDR3 protein: CASSPWGGVNTEAFF. The CDR3 region has the DNA TGCGCCAGCAGTCCTTGGGGGGGAGTGAACACTGAAGCTTTCTTT.

The chain uses TRBV6-2 or TRBV6-3 and TRBJ1-5; weak D call: TRBD1 (5 bases). The CDR3 is 14 amino acids. Trimming removed 6 bases from V and 6 bases from J, with 15 bases in between. Germline V gene data show CDR1 as MNHEY and CDR2 as SVGEGT. The CDR3 loop reads CASRKGQRGQPQHF. As DNA, the CDR3 is TGTGCCAGCAGAAAGGGGCAGAGGGGTCAGCCCCAGCATTTT.

The genes are TRBV27 and TRBJ2-7; D call uncertain. Looked up from germline, CDR1 is MNHEY and CDR2 is SMNVEV (reference sequence). CDR3 length: 11 amino acids. V lost 7 bases and J 6 bases, leaving 10 bases between the germline ends. CDR3 bases: TGTGCCAGCATCCCGGGCCGCGAGCAGTACTTC. It codes for CASIPGREQYF.

The J gene is TRBJ2-2, the V gene TRBV12-3 or TRBV12-4; 7 bases line up with TRBD1. The CDR3 runs to 18 residues. J lost 4 bases, V lost 5 bases, and 16 bases had no gene match. The CDR3 here is CASSRWGQPSLGTGELFF. The CDR3, as DNA: TGTGCCAGCAGTCGTTGGGGACAGCCAAGCCTAGGCACCGGGGAGCTGTTTTTT.

This clonotype has a handful of counts. CDR3 nucleotide sequence: TGTGCCACTACCTTAGCGGGGGGCTACTCCTACAATGAGCAGTTCTTC. Amino acid sequence: CATTLAGGYSYNEQFF. This chain uses TRBV5-8 with TRBJ2-1, with 10 bases fitting TRBD2. V shed 9 bases and J 0 bases; nucleotides not matched to a gene: 9. CDR1 is SGHTS and CDR2 is YDEGEE in the germline V gene. The CDR3 runs 16 residues.

V is TRBV29-1 and J is TRBJ2-5; 12 positions match TRBD2. CDR1 is SQVTM and CDR2 is ANQGSEA in the germline V gene. The CDR3 extends over 16 amino acids. Unmatched junction bases numbered 5, after V lost 3 bases and J lost 0 bases. The CDR3 protein is CSVDGGLAGHQETQYF. Here the CDR3 DNA reads TGCAGCGTTGACGGTGGACTAGCGGGGCACCAAGAGACCCAGTACTTC. The whole variable domain, remainder taken from reference TRBV29-1 and TRBJ2-5, is SAVISQKPSRDICQRGTSLTIQCQVDSQVTMMFWYRQQPGQSLTLIATANQGSEATYESGFVIDKFPISRPNLTFSTLTVSNMSPEDSSIYLCSVDGGLAGHQETQYFGPGTRLLVL.

This clonotype was seen a handful of times. The rearrangement uses TRBV6-1 and TRBJ1-6, with D perhaps TRBD1 (6 bases). The CDR3 runs 12 residues. V was shortened by 6 bases and J by 9 bases, with 9 bases between the two germline ends. The germline CDR1 and CDR2 sequences are MNHNS and SASEGT. CDR3 in amino acids: CASRSQGSPLHF. CDR3 in DNA: TGTGCCAGCAGATCACAGGGTTCACCCCTCCACTTT.

This clonotype turned up a few times. This sequence joins TRBV9 and TRBJ2-1, with a possible D match to TRBD2 (6 bases). CDR1 and CDR2 from the germline V gene are SGDLS and YYNGEE. This CDR3 is built from 16 residues. Deletions cut 0 bases from V and 8 bases from J, with 18 bases between. The CDR3 region is CASSVDGRGDWDEQFF. The DNA for the CDR3 is TGTGCCAGCAGCGTAGATGGTCGTGGGGACTGGGATGAGCAGTTCTTC.

This clonotype was detected many times. The V and J genes are TRBV5-1 and TRBJ2-7; D gene unclear. The V gene's germline CDR1 is SGHRS and CDR2 YFSETQ. There are 13 residues in the CDR3. Trimming pared 0 bases from V and 4 bases from J, leaving 8 bases between. CDR3 sequence (DNA): TGCGCCAGCAGCTTGGCCAGTAGGTACGAGCAGTACTTC. Translation: CASSLASRYEQYF.

V and J are TRBV9 and TRBJ2-5; D not certain. Trimming removed 3 bases at V and 5 bases at J, with 14 bases between. CDR1 and CDR2 (germline): SGDLS, YYNGEE. The CDR3 sequence is 14 residues long. The CDR3 coding sequence is TGTGCCAGCAGCGCTCCAAGGGTCGCGGAGACCCAGTACTTC. Translation gives CASSAPRVAETQYF.

This clonotype was detected only a few times. The rearrangement links TRBV28 to TRBJ2-7, with 7 positions matching TRBD1. CDR1 is MDHEN and CDR2 is SYDVKM in the germline V gene. This CDR3 is 13 amino acids long. V lost 6 bases to trimming and J lost 1 base; unmatched junction nucleotides: 3. In nucleotides, the CDR3 is TGTGCCAGCAGAGAGACAGGGTCCTACGAGCAGTACTTC. Its protein is CASRETGSYEQYF.

The chain has TRBV6-5 and TRBJ1-2, with a weak D call TRBD1 (6 bases). This CDR3 is built from 16 residues. V was clipped by 0 bases and J by 2 bases, with 13 bases between them. CDR1 and CDR2 (germline): MNHEY, SVGAGI. This chain's CDR3 is CASSYSGGAGNYGYTF. The DNA for the CDR3 is TGTGCCAGCAGTTACTCAGGGGGGGCAGGGAACTATGGCTACACCTTC.

This clonotype was seen only a few times. Its ends do not fully match the called genes, so a read error is possible. J is TRBJ1-1 and V is TRBV3-1; D gene unclear. The CDR3 extends over 12 amino acids. Germline V gives CDR1 LGHDT, CDR2 YNNKEL (reference sequence). The CDR3 is CASSPEGFGSVF. As DNA, the CDR3 is TGTGCCAGCAGCCCAGAGGGTTTCGGATCGGTTTTC. Together with reference TRBV3-1 and TRBJ1-1, the CDR3 gives the full variable domain: DTAVSQTPKYLVTQMGNDKSIKCEQNLGHDTMYWYKQDSKKFLKIMFSYNNKELIINETVPNRFSPKSPDKAHLNLHINSLELGDSAVYFCASSPEGFGSVFGQGTRLTVV.

This clonotype was seen more than once but under ten times. CDR3 protein: CSARDLVAEKLFF. The CDR3 region has the DNA TGCAGTGCTAGAGATTTGGTGGCTGAAAAACTGTTTTTT. The rearrangement links TRBV20-1 to TRBJ1-4; D not resolved. This CDR3 comprises 13 residues. CDR1 DFQATT and CDR2 SNEGSKA come from the germline V gene (reference sequence). Deletions cut 0 bases from V and 7 bases from J, with 9 bases between.

This clonotype has more than one count but fewer than ten. The chain has TRBV3-1 and TRBJ1-1; no definite D call. Germline lookup yields CDR1 LGHDT and CDR2 YNNKEL (reference sequence). Trimming stripped 1 base from V and 1 base from J, with 4 bases between. CDR3 size: 13 residues. This CDR3 reads CASSQVRNTEAFF. For the CDR3, the DNA is TGTGCCAGCAGCCAAGTAAGGAACACTGAAGCTTTCTTT. The full variable domain, completed using reference TRBV3-1 and TRBJ1-1, is DTAVSQTPKYLVTQMGNDKSIKCEQNLGHDTMYWYKQDSKKFLKIMFSYNNKELIINETVPNRFSPKSPDKAHLNLHINSLELGDSAVYFCASSQVRNTEAFFGQGTRLTVV.